This T cell receptor (beta chain) is from a study of shared T cell receptors in the human thymus. Repertoires were generated with immunoSEQ multiplex PCR, while TCRdb's copy carries only in-frame clones and drops some. Of 500,000 to 850,000 clones listed, over 75% were seen once; the top ten hold under 0.01%. CDR3 length: 15 amino acids. Germline V gene data show CDR1 as SQVTM and CDR2 as ANQGSEA. V was pared by 6 bases and J by 2 bases, with 18 bases between. These data also formed part of another study, on human thymus T cells.

The material sequenced was thymocytes. The sequence was obtained from a boy under two years old with a congenital heart defect. The rearrangement joins TRBV29-1 to TRBJ2-3; maybe TRBD1 (6 bases). The CDR3 DNA is TGCAGCGTCGTACAGGGTCCATGGAACACAGATACGCAGTATTTT. It encodes CSVVQGPWNTDTQYF.